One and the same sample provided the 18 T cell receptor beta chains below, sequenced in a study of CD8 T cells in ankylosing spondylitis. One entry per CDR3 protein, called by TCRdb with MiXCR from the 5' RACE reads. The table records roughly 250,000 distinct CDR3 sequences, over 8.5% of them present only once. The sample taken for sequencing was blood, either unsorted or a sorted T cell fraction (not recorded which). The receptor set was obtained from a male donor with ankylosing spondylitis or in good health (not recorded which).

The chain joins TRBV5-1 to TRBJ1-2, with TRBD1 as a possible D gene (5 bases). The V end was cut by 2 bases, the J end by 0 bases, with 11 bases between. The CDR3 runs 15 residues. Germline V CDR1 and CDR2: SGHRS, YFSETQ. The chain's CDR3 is CASSLGDGSNYGYTF. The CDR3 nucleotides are TGCGCCAGCAGCTTAGGGGACGGATCTAACTATGGCTACACCTTC.

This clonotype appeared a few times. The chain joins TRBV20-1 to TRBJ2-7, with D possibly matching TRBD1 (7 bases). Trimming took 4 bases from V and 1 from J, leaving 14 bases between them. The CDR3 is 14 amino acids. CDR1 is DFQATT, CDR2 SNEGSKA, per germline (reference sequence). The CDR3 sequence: CSAKKGAGSYEQYF. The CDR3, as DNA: TGCAGTGCTAAGAAGGGGGCGGGGTCCTACGAGCAGTACTTC.

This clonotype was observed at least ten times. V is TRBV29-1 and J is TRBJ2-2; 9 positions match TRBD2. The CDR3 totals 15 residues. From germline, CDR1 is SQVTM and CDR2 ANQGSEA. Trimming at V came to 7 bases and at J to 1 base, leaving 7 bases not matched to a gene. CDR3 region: CSGKGAGGNTGELFF. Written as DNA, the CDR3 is TGCAGCGGGAAAGGAGCGGGAGGGAACACCGGGGAGCTGTTTTTT.

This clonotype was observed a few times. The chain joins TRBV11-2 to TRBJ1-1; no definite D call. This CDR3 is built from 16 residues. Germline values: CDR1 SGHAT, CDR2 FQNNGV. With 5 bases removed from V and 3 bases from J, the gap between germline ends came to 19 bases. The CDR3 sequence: CASSPGESLRDTEAFF. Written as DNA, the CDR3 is TGTGCCAGCAGCCCCGGGGAGAGTTTGAGGGACACTGAAGCTTTCTTT.

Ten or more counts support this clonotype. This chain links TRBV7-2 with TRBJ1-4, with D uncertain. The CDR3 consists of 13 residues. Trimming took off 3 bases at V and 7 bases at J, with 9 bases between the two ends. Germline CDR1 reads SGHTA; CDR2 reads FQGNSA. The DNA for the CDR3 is TGTGCCAGCAGCTTGGGAGTGATTGAAAAACTGTTTTTT. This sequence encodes CASSLGVIEKLFF.

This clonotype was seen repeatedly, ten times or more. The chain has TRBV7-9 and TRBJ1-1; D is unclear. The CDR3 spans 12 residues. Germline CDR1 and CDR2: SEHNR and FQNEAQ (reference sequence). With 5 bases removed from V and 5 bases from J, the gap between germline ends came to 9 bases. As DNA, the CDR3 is TGTGCCAGCAGCCCCTCCGATACTGAAGCTTTCTTT. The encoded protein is CASSPSDTEAFF.

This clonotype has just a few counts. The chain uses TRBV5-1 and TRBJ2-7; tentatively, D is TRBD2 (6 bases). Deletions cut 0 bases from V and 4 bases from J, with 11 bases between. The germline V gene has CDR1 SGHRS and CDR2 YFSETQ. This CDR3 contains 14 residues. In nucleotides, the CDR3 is TGCGCCAGCAGCTTGGGACTAGAAGTTTACGAGCAGTACTTC. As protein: CASSLGLEVYEQYF. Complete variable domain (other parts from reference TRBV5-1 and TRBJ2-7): KAGVTQTPRYLIKTRGQQVTLSCSPISGHRSVSWYQQTPGQGLQFLFEYFSETQRNKGNFPGRFSGRQFSNSRSEMNVSTLELGDSALYLCASSLGLEVYEQYFGPGTRLTVT.

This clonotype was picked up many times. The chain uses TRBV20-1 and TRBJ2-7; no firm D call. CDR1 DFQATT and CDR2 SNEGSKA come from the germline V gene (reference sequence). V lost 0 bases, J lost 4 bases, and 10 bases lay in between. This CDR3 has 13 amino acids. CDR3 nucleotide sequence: TGCAGTGCTAGAGATTTATCAGCGTACGAGCAGTACTTC. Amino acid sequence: CSARDLSAYEQYF.

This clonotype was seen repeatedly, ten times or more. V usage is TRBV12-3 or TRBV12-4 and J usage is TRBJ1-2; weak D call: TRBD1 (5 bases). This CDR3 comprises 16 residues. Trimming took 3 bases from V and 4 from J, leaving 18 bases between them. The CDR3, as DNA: TGTGCCAGCAGTTTCAATCAGGGCGGTCGCGGCTATGGCTACACCTTC. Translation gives CASSFNQGGRGYGYTF.

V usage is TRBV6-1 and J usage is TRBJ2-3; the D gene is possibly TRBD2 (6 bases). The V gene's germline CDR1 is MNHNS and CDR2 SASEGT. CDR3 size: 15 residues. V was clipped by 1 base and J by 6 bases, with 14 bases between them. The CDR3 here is CASSEGNRRGDTQYF. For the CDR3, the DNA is TGTGCCAGCAGTGAAGGAAATAGGAGGGGCGATACGCAGTATTTT.

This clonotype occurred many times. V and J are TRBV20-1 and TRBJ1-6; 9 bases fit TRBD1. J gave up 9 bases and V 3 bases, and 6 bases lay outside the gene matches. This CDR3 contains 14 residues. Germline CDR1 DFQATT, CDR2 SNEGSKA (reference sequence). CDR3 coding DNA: TGCAGTGCTAGTTGGGACAGGGACTCTTCACCCCTCCACTTT. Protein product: CSASWDRDSSPLHF.

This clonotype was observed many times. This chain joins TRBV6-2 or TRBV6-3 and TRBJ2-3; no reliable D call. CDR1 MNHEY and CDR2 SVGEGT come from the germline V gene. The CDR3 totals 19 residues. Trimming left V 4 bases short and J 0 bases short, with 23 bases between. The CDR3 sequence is CASSSWQTTRRSSTDTQYF. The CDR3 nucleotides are TGTGCCAGCAGTTCATGGCAGACCACGCGCCGCTCTAGCACAGATACGCAGTATTTT.

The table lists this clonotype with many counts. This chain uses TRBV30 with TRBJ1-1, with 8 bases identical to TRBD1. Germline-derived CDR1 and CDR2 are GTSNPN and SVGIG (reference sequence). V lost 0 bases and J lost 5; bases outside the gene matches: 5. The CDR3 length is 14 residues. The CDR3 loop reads CAWSVQGGGTEAFF. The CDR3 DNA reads TGTGCCTGGAGTGTACAGGGGGGAGGGACTGAAGCTTTCTTT.

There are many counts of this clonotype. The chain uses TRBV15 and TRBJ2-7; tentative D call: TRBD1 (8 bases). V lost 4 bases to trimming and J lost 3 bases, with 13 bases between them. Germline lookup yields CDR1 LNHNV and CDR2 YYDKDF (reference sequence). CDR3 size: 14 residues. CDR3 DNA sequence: TGTGCCACCAGCAAAGCGGGACAGGACTACGAGCAGTACTTC. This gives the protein CATSKAGQDYEQYF.

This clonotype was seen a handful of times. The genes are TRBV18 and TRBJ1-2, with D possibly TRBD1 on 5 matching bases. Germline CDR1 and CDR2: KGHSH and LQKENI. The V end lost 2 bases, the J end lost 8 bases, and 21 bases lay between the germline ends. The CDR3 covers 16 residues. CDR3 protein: CASSPSTGTSSGGYTF. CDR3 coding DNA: TGTGCCAGCTCACCATCAACAGGAACTTCATCAGGGGGCTACACCTTC.

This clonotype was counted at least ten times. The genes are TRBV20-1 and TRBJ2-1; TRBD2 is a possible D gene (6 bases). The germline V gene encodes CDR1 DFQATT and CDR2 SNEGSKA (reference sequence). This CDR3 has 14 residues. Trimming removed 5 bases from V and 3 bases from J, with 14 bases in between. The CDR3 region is CSAPWAGLYNEQFF. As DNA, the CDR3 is TGCAGTGCTCCCTGGGCGGGGCTCTACAATGAGCAGTTCTTC.

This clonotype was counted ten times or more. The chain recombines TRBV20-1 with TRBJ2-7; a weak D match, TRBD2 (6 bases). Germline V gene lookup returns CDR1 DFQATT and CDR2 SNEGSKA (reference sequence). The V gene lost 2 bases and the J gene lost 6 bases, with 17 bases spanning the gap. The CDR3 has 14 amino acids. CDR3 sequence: CSARTRLGLPEQYF. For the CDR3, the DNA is TGCAGTGCTAGAACACGACTAGGCCTTCCCGAGCAGTACTTC.

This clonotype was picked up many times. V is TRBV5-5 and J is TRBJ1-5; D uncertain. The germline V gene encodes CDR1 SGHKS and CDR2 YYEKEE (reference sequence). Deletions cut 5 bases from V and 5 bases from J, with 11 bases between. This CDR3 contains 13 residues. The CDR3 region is CASSVDVDQPQHF. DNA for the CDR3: TGTGCCAGCAGTGTGGATGTAGATCAGCCCCAGCATTTT. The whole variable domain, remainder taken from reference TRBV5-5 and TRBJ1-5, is DAGVTQSPTHLIKTRGQQVTLRCSPISGHKSVSWYQQVLGQGPQFIFQYYEKEERGRGNFPDRFSARQFPNYSSELNVNALLLGDSALYLCASSVDVDQPQHFGDGTRLSIL.